A selection of T cell receptor beta chains follows, all from one sample in a study of metastatic and nonmetastatic thyroid tumors. MiXCR reprocessed the PCR reads for TCRdb. There are some 30,000 clones in the sample; 15% to 20% occur only once, and 7.5% to 9.5% lies in the top ten. Sequencing was performed on blood. These TCRs come from a female donor with papillary thyroid cancer or a benign thyroid nodule (not recorded which). Some clones in this sample may be carry-over from other donors' samples. CDR3s include the opening cysteine and the closing phenylalanine or tryptophan. The D gene is left open where the match is weak. Size is stated for part of the rows, as once, few or many counts, or as a class when the clone is expanded.

TRBV20-1	TRBJ2-1	-	many	TGCAGTGCCTTCGATAATTTATCGGGTGAGCAGTTCTTC	CSAFDNLSGEQFF
TRBV20-1	TRBJ2-7	TRBD2	many	TGCAGTGCTAGAGACGGCAGCGGGGGGGATGTCTACGAGCAGTACTTC	CSARDGSGGDVYEQYF
TRBV7-2	TRBJ1-2	TRBD1	many	TGTGCCAGCAGCTCAGGACAGGGGGAGGGCGGCTACACCTTC	CASSSGQGEGGYTF
TRBV28	TRBJ1-4	-	many	TGTGCCAGCAGTTTAGACCCTTCAACTAATGAAAAACTGTTTTTT	CASSLDPSTNEKLFF
TRBV27	TRBJ2-7	TRBD2	many	TGTGCCAGCAGTGTTATACCCCGGGAGGCCTCCTACGAGCAGTACTTC	CASSVIPREASYEQYF
TRBV11-2	TRBJ2-7	TRBD1	-	TGTGCCAGCAGCTTATCGACAGGGGGCTACGAGCAGTACTTC	CASSLSTGGYEQYF
TRBV7-3	TRBJ2-1	TRBD2	-	TGTGCCAGCAGCTTAAAACTAGCGGGTCGTTTCAATGAGCAGTTCTTC	CASSLKLAGRFNEQFF
TRBV19	TRBJ1-5	TRBD1	many	TGTGCCAGTAGTATGCAGGGGGATCAGCCCCAGCATTTT	CASSMQGDQPQHF
TRBV6-5	TRBJ2-2	-	few	TGTGCCAGCAGTTACTCTAGCAGACTTACAAACACCGGGGAGCTGTTTTTT	CASSYSSRLTNTGELFF
TRBV24-1	TRBJ2-1	-	-	TGTGCCACCAGTGATCGGTCGGGGGCCTACAATGAGCAGTTCTTC	CATSDRSGAYNEQFF
TRBV2	TRBJ2-5	TRBD2	once	TGTGCCAGCAGTGACCCTTCGGGACTAGCGGGGGTGGAGACCCAGTACTTC	CASSDPSGLAGVETQYF
TRBV20-1	TRBJ2-7	-	many	TGCAGTGTTCCCAAGGTGGGGGTCGACGAGCAGTACTTC	CSVPKVGVDEQYF
TRBV20-1	TRBJ2-7	TRBD1	many	TGCAGTGCTGGGGACAGGGTCTCGAACGCGGTGTACTTC	CSAGDRVSNAVYF
TRBV18	TRBJ2-1	-	many	TGTGCCAGCTCACCCCTACCGCCAGGATCATTTTACAATGAGCAGTTCTTC	CASSPLPPGSFYNEQFF
TRBV7-2	TRBJ2-7	TRBD1	many	TGTGCCAGCAGCAGGGACAGAGGGCGACCCTACGAGCAGTACTTC	CASSRDRGRPYEQYF
TRBV6-2/TRBV6-3	TRBJ1-4	TRBD1	-	TGTGCCAGCAACAGAGGGGGCGCGGGTGAAAAACTGTTTTTT	CASNRGGAGEKLFF
TRBV4-2	TRBJ1-1	-	many	TGTGCCAGCAGCTCCATCGGGAACACTGAAGCTTTCTTT	CASSSIGNTEAFF